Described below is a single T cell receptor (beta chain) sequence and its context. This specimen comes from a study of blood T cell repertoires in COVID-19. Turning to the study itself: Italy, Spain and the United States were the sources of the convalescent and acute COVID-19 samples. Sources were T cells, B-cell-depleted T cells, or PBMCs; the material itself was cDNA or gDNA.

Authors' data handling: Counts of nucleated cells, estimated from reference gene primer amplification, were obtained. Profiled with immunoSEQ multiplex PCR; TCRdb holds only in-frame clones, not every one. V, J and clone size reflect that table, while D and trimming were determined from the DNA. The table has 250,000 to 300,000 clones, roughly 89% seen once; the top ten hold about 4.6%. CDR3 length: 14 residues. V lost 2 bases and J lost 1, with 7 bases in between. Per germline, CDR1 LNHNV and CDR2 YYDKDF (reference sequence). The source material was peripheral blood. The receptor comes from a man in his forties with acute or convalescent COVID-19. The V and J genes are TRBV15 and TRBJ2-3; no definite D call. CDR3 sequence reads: CATSRLPGTDTQYF. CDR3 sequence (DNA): TGTGCCACCAGCAGACTCCCGGGCACAGATACGCAGTATTTT.